Shown below are 20 T cell receptor beta chains from a single sample sequenced in a study of T cell responses to AZD1222 COVID-19 vaccine. Repertoires were generated with immunoSEQ multiplex PCR, while TCRdb's copy carries only in-frame clones and drops some. Among about 110,000 clones, 85% to 90% were seen once, and the ten largest hold 5.1%. This sample comprised peripheral blood, obtained on day 0 of AZD1222 vaccination. The source of these receptors is an adult in good health.

This sequence joins TRBV19 and TRBJ2-7; D perhaps matches TRBD2 (5 bases). This CDR3 comprises 15 residues. Germline values: CDR1 LNHDA, CDR2 SQIVND (reference sequence). Trimming left V 3 bases short and J 5 bases short, with 17 bases between. Here the CDR3 DNA reads TGTGCCAGTAGTATTGATCCGGGGTACGCGGACGAGCAGTACTTC. Its protein is CASSIDPGYADEQYF.

The rearrangement links TRBV5-1 to TRBJ2-7, with 8 bases that match TRBD2. CDR1 and CDR2 from the germline V gene are SGHRS and YFSETQ. V dropped 0 bases and J dropped 5; count of bases not matched to a gene: 7. The CDR3 is 15 amino acids. CDR3 DNA: TGCGCCAGCAGCTTGGAGCCGGGAGGGTCCAACGAGCAGTACTTC. It codes for CASSLEPGGSNEQYF.

This chain links TRBV6-5 with TRBJ1-3; D not certain. V was cut by 0 bases and J by 2 bases, with 8 bases left in between. CDR1 and CDR2 (germline): MNHEY, SVGAGI. This CDR3 has 15 amino acids. The CDR3 sequence is CASSYSWDPGNTIYF. The CDR3 coding sequence is TGTGCCAGCAGTTACTCTTGGGATCCTGGAAACACCATATATTTT.

This chain's CDR3 is CASSQAGGSYEQYF. As DNA, the CDR3 is TGCGCCAGCAGCCAAGCTGGGGGGAGCTACGAGCAGTACTTC. This sequence joins TRBV4-1 and TRBJ2-7; possible D gene TRBD2, 6 bases. Germline CDR1 is MGHRA and CDR2 is YSYEKL. Trimming stripped 1 base from V and 3 bases from J, with 10 bases between. This CDR3 has 14 residues.

A remark on this clone: Relative to the germline gene, one junction end is altered; a read error may explain this. J is TRBJ2-2 and V is TRBV14; D unresolved. The CDR3 sequence is 11 residues long. Germline CDR1 SGHDN, CDR2 FVKESK. The CDR3 sequence is CASSAGPKVIF. CDR3 bases: TGTGCCAGCAGCGCCGGACCGAAGGTGATTTTT.

The chain employs TRBV30 and TRBJ2-3, with 14 bases identical to TRBD2. Trimming took 3 bases from V and 5 from J; bases not matched to a gene: 10. Germline CDR1 reads GTSNPN; CDR2 reads SVGIG (reference sequence). This CDR3 spans 17 amino acids. This chain's CDR3 is CAWSDGTSGRSVDTQYF. The CDR3 nucleotides are TGTGCCTGGAGCGACGGGACTAGCGGGAGATCAGTAGATACGCAGTATTTT.

The chain couples TRBV9 to TRBJ2-5; D is perhaps TRBD2 (7 bases). CDR3 length equals 13 residues. The ends were cut back, 4 bases at V and 3 bases at J, with 10 bases in the middle. Germline V gene sequence: CDR1 SGDLS, CDR2 YYNGEE. The CDR3 DNA reads TGTGCCAGCAGCCGGGGGGCGGAAGAGACCCAGTACTTC. Encoded protein: CASSRGAEETQYF.

V and J are TRBV6-5 and TRBJ2-2; 8 nucleotides align to TRBD1. This CDR3 has 13 residues. The germline CDR1 and CDR2 sequences are MNHEY and SVGAGI. With 11 bases clipped from V and 5 bases from J, the junction kept 7 bases outside the gene matches. The CDR3 loop is CAQGADYTGELFF. The CDR3, as DNA: TGTGCCCAGGGGGCGGATTATACCGGGGAGCTGTTTTTT.

This chain connects TRBV19 to TRBJ2-7; 8 bases match TRBD2. V lost 6 bases to trimming and J lost 1 base; unmatched junction nucleotides: 8. Germline CDR1 and CDR2: LNHDA and SQIVND (reference sequence). CDR3 length equals 15 residues. The CDR3 coding sequence is TGTGCCAGTAGCTTAACTAGCGGTCAATCCTACGAGCAGTACTTC. Translated: CASSLTSGQSYEQYF.

The V call is TRBV5-6, the J call TRBJ2-3; D is possibly TRBD1 (6 bases). This CDR3 has 13 residues. Trimming left V 4 bases short and J 6 bases short, with 12 bases between. Germline V gene lookup returns CDR1 SGHDT and CDR2 YYEEEE. The CDR3 DNA is TGTGCCAGCAGCACCCGGACAGCGGATACGCAGTATTTT. This gives the protein CASSTRTADTQYF.

The chain is built from TRBV6-5 and TRBJ2-5; D is perhaps TRBD1 (6 bases). Germline-derived CDR1 and CDR2 are MNHEY and SVGAGI. Trimming cost V 6 bases and J 4 bases, with 15 bases left between them. The CDR3 is made up of 14 amino acids. CDR3 in amino acids: CASRLQGMTETQYF. The CDR3 DNA follows: TGTGCCAGCAGATTACAGGGAATGACAGAGACCCAGTACTTC.

The chain is built from TRBV10-3 and TRBJ2-1; D is possibly TRBD2 (5 bases). In germline, CDR1 is ENHRY, CDR2 SYGVKD. CDR3 size: 14 residues. Deletions cut 0 bases from V and 9 bases from J, with 12 bases between. The CDR3 loop reads CAISESERSGEQFF. CDR3 nucleotide sequence: TGTGCCATCAGTGAGTCGGAAAGAAGCGGTGAGCAGTTCTTC.

The genes are TRBV19 and TRBJ2-7; TRBD1 matches at 9 bases. Germline CDR1 and CDR2: LNHDA and SQIVND (reference sequence). The ends lost 5 bases at V and 0 bases at J; junction bases unmatched: 5. CDR3 size: 15 residues. CDR3: CASSLDRGLSYEQYF. The DNA for the CDR3 is TGTGCCAGTAGTTTGGACAGGGGCCTCTCCTACGAGCAGTACTTC.

V is TRBV12-3 or TRBV12-4 and J is TRBJ1-1; TRBD1 is a possible D gene (5 bases). This CDR3 contains 11 residues. Trimming shortened V by 5 bases and J by 8 bases, and 9 bases separated the two germline ends. The CDR3 nucleotides read TGTGCCAGCAGTCTCAGACAGGAAGCTTTCTTT. It yields the protein CASSLRQEAFF.

The rearrangement joins TRBV12-3 or TRBV12-4 to TRBJ1-5; maybe TRBD1 (5 bases). V was trimmed by 5 bases and J by 5 bases, leaving 10 bases between them. CDR3 length equals 13 residues. Here the CDR3 DNA reads TGTGCCAGCAGTCCAGGGTACTATCAGCCCCAGCATTTT. Its translation: CASSPGYYQPQHF.

V and J are TRBV15 and TRBJ2-7; 9 bases fit TRBD1. With V trimmed by 3 bases and J by 6 bases, 9 bases remained unmatched. Germline V gives CDR1 LNHNV, CDR2 YYDKDF (reference sequence). The CDR3 totals 15 residues. The CDR3 DNA reads TGTGCCACCAGCAGGGGGGGACAGGGCGGCCCCGAGCAGTACTTC. It specifies CATSRGGQGGPEQYF.

The CDR3 DNA reads as TGTGCCAGTAGTATAATCGGGACCGGGGAGCTGTTTTTT. Translated, it gives CASSIIGTGELFF. The V gene is TRBV19, the J gene TRBJ2-2, with no clear D. CDR3 length: 13 residues. CDR1 is LNHDA, CDR2 SQIVND, per germline (reference sequence). V was clipped by 2 bases and J by 5 bases, with 6 bases between them.

This clone was detected only once. This chain uses TRBV2 with TRBJ2-1; the match to TRBD2 covers 8 bases. Germline V gives CDR1 SNHLY, CDR2 FYNNEI. Trimming took 2 bases from V and 14 from J; bases not matched to a gene: 14. CDR3 length equals 15 residues. CDR3: CASSETTSAPRPEFF. The CDR3 bases are TGTGCCAGCAGTGAAACGACTAGCGCCCCACGTCCCGAGTTCTTC.

The V gene is TRBV7-2, the J gene TRBJ1-6, with TRBD1 identical over 8 bases. V shed 3 bases, J shed 4 bases, and the junction held 2 bases outside the gene matches. There are 15 residues in the CDR3. Germline V CDR1 and CDR2: SGHTA, FQGNSA. This CDR3 reads CASSFRTGYNSPLHF. The CDR3 coding sequence is TGTGCCAGCAGCTTTAGGACAGGGTATAATTCACCCCTCCACTTT.

The chain joins TRBV4-3 to TRBJ1-4; possibly TRBD1 for D (6 bases). Trimming took off 4 bases at V and 6 bases at J, with 15 bases between the two ends. The CDR3 sequence is 15 residues long. Germline V gene lookup returns CDR1 LGHNA and CDR2 YSLEER. The CDR3 nucleotides read TGCGCCAGCAGCCTACGACAGGCGTCGGATGAAAAACTGTTTTTT. Translation gives CASSLRQASDEKLFF.